Listed here are 27 T cell receptor beta chains from one sample, sequenced in a study of control samples from healthy donors and cancer patients. Clones were read by immunoSEQ multiplex PCR, and TCRdb kept only the in-frame ones, dropping some. Of 25,000 to 35,000 clones detected, 87% appear once; the ten largest clones hold 1.6%. The sequencing input was PBMCs. All receptors come from a woman aged 40 to 50 with lung cancer.

The rearrangement uses TRBV7-9 and TRBJ2-1; TRBD2 matches at 8 bases. The V segment lost 6 bases and the J segment 8 bases; nucleotides outside the gene matches: 12. Germline V CDR1 and CDR2: SEHNR, FQNEAQ (reference sequence). This CDR3 contains 15 residues. The CDR3 region is CASSTGGSLGDEQFF. The CDR3 DNA follows: TGTGCCAGCAGTACGGGGGGGTCCTTAGGCGATGAGCAGTTCTTC.

J is TRBJ1-6 and V is TRBV6-5; weak D call: TRBD1 (6 bases). Trimming stripped 6 bases from V and 7 bases from J, with 10 bases between. The CDR3 runs 13 residues. Germline V lookup: CDR1 MNHEY, CDR2 SVGAGI. CDR3 DNA sequence: TGTGCCAGCAGCGAGGACAGAAATTCACCCCTCCACTTT. It translates to CASSEDRNSPLHF.

The genes are TRBV6-2 or TRBV6-3 and TRBJ2-1; D may correspond to TRBD1 or TRBD2 (5 bases each). The CDR3 is made up of 13 amino acids. Germline lookup yields CDR1 MNHEY and CDR2 SVGEGT. The V end was cut by 4 bases, the J end by 2 bases, with 6 bases between. The CDR3 loop is CASSLGPYNEQFF. DNA for the CDR3: TGTGCCAGCAGTTTGGGACCCTACAATGAGCAGTTCTTC.

Only a few counts were recorded for this clone. The rearrangement uses TRBV19 and TRBJ1-5; TRBD1 matches at 8 bases. The CDR3 consists of 14 residues. Trimming cost V 6 bases and J 3 bases; bases outside gene matches: 4. Per germline, CDR1 LNHDA and CDR2 SQIVND (reference sequence). CDR3 bases: TGTGCCAGTAGGCTGGACAGGGACAATCAGCCCCAGCATTTT. This sequence encodes CASRLDRDNQPQHF.

V is TRBV5-6 and J is TRBJ1-6, with D hard to call. The germline CDR1 and CDR2 sequences are SGHDT and YYEEEE. CDR3 length: 15 amino acids. Deletions cut 6 bases from V and 0 bases from J, with 10 bases between. In DNA form, the CDR3 reads TGTGCCAGCACCCTCAGGAGCTCCTATAATTCACCCCTCCACTTT. Its translation: CASTLRSSYNSPLHF.

The chain uses TRBV9 and TRBJ2-3; 7 bases match TRBD1. Unmatched junction bases numbered 8, after V lost 4 bases and J lost 0 bases. The length of the CDR3 is 16 residues. Germline values: CDR1 SGDLS, CDR2 YYNGEE. CDR3 sequence: CASSSGTAPSTDTQYF. CDR3 DNA sequence: TGTGCCAGCAGCTCCGGGACAGCCCCTAGCACAGATACGCAGTATTTT.

This clone was detected only a few times. At one of its ends the junction is not consistent with the germline gene, which may arise from a read error. The chain has TRBV6-1 and TRBJ2-7; TRBD1 matches 9 bases. The V gene's germline CDR1 is MNHNS and CDR2 SASEGT. CDR3 length: 14 residues. The CDR3 sequence: CASSEGDRDYEQYF. The CDR3 coding sequence is TGTGCCAGCAGCGAAGGGGACAGGGACTACGAGCAGTACTTC.

The chain couples TRBV24-1 to TRBJ1-2; D perhaps matches TRBD1 (6 bases). CDR3 length equals 14 residues. Germline CDR1 reads KGHDR; CDR2 reads SFDVKD. The V end lost 4 bases, the J end lost 3 bases, and 11 bases lay between the germline ends. Here the CDR3 DNA reads TGTGCCACCAGTGAATCCGGGACATACTATGGCTACACCTTC. Its protein is CATSESGTYYGYTF.

This chain links TRBV19 with TRBJ2-3, with 12 nucleotides matching TRBD2. V dropped 11 bases and J dropped 1; count of bases not matched to a gene: 4. Germline CDR1 and CDR2: LNHDA and SQIVND (reference sequence). The CDR3 length is 14 residues. Here the CDR3 reads CAVTSGGRTDTQYF. The CDR3 DNA reads as TGTGCCGTGACTAGCGGGGGACGCACAGATACGCAGTATTTT.

This clone is a singleton in its sample. V and J are TRBV9 and TRBJ1-1; the D gene is possibly TRBD1 (5 bases). V was pared by 0 bases and J by 3 bases, with 6 bases between. The CDR3 spans 13 residues. Per germline, CDR1 SGDLS and CDR2 YYNGEE. The CDR3 here is CASSVAGDTEAFF. The CDR3 coding sequence is TGTGCCAGCAGCGTAGCGGGGGACACTGAAGCTTTCTTT.

CDR3 DNA: TGTGCCAGCAGTAGGGATTCCTACAATGAGCAGTTCTTC. It encodes CASSRDSYNEQFF. This chain uses TRBV28 with TRBJ2-1; D ambiguous. Germline V CDR1 and CDR2: MDHEN, SYDVKM. V was shortened by 5 bases and J by 1 base, with 6 bases between the two germline ends. The CDR3 spans 13 residues. Based on the CDR3 plus reference TRBV28 and TRBJ2-1, the full variable domain is DVKVTQSSRYLVKRTGEKVFLECVQDMDHENMFWYRQDPGLGLRLIYFSYDVKMKEKGDIPEGYSVSREKKERFSLILESASTNQTSMYLCASSRDSYNEQFFGPGTRLTVL.

This clone appeared a single time. The V and J genes are TRBV12-3 or TRBV12-4 and TRBJ1-3; D is unresolved. With 6 bases removed from V and 6 bases from J, the gap between germline ends came to 9 bases. The CDR3 is made up of 12 amino acids. CDR3 protein: CASSPSLNTIYF. DNA for the CDR3: TGTGCCAGCAGCCCCTCCCTAAACACCATATATTTT.

This chain connects TRBV7-7 to TRBJ2-6; unclear D gene. CDR1 and CDR2 (germline): SSHAT, FNYEAQ (reference sequence). The ends were cut back, 5 bases at V and 0 bases at J, with 5 bases in the middle. The CDR3 covers 14 residues. Here the CDR3 reads CASSPSSGANVLTF. The CDR3 region has the DNA TGTGCCAGCAGCCCTAGCTCTGGGGCCAACGTCCTGACTTTC.

The chain links TRBV3-1 (or the pseudogene TRBV3-2) to TRBJ1-2; D is perhaps TRBD1 (6 bases). V lost 5 bases and J 7 bases, leaving 17 bases between the germline ends. The germline CDR1 and CDR2 sequences are LGHDT and YNNKEL (reference sequence). The CDR3 sequence is 14 residues long. CDR3 amino acids: CASSERAGGGGYTF. Written as DNA, the CDR3 is TGTGCCAGCAGCGAGAGAGCTGGGGGCGGTGGCTACACCTTC.

The genes are TRBV7-7 and TRBJ2-2, with TRBD1 as a possible D gene (6 bases). CDR1 is SSHAT and CDR2 is FNYEAQ in the germline V gene (reference sequence). This CDR3 comprises 14 residues. Trimming removed 4 bases at V and 6 bases at J, with 12 bases between. CDR3 nucleotides: TGTGCCAGCAGCTCGGACAGAGGATCCGGGGAGCTGTTTTTT. Translation gives CASSSDRGSGELFF.

The rearrangement links TRBV9 to TRBJ2-1, with no clear D. The V gene's germline CDR1 is SGDLS and CDR2 YYNGEE. V lost 2 bases and J 0 bases, leaving 9 bases between the germline ends. The CDR3 is 15 residues long. The CDR3 region is CASSVFSSSYNEQFF. The CDR3 DNA reads as TGTGCCAGCAGCGTTTTCTCGAGCTCCTACAATGAGCAGTTCTTC.

The J gene is TRBJ1-1, the V gene TRBV5-1; maybe TRBD1 (6 bases). The CDR3 runs 15 residues. The V gene lost 4 bases and the J gene lost 0 bases, with 13 bases spanning the gap. CDR1 is SGHRS and CDR2 is YFSETQ in the germline V gene. CDR3 sequence: CASSPEGDMNTEAFF. For the CDR3, the DNA is TGCGCCAGCAGCCCTGAGGGGGACATGAACACTGAAGCTTTCTTT.

This clone was detected once. This rearrangement joins TRBV27 to TRBJ2-6; perhaps D is TRBD1 or TRBD2 (5 bases each). Germline CDR1 MNHEY, CDR2 SMNVEV (reference sequence). The CDR3 consists of 20 residues. V dropped 4 bases and J dropped 2 bases, with 24 bases sitting between them. The CDR3 here is CASSSSAGRARMAGANVLTF. The CDR3 DNA reads as TGTGCCAGCAGTTCATCCGCGGGCAGGGCGCGTATGGCTGGGGCCAACGTCCTGACTTTC.

This chain connects TRBV27 to TRBJ2-1; no definite D call. This CDR3 region has 14 residues. Germline V gene sequence: CDR1 MNHEY, CDR2 SMNVEV (reference sequence). Trimming cost V 2 bases and J 0 bases, with 5 bases left between them. CDR3: CASSLRSSYNEQFF. CDR3 DNA sequence: TGTGCCAGCAGTTTACGTAGCTCCTACAATGAGCAGTTCTTC.

This chain links TRBV7-8 with TRBJ2-7; D possibly uses TRBD1 or TRBD2 (5 bases each). The CDR3 contains 13 residues. In germline, CDR1 is SGHVS, CDR2 FQNEAQ. V was clipped by 4 bases and J by 1 base, with 8 bases between them. The DNA of the CDR3 is TGTGCCAGCAGCTGGGGGTCTTCCTACGAGCAGTACTTC. Translated, it gives CASSWGSSYEQYF.

The rearrangement uses TRBV27 and TRBJ1-1; D perhaps matches TRBD1 (6 bases). Deletions cut 3 bases from V and 7 bases from J, with 12 bases between. CDR3 length: 13 amino acids. The germline V gene encodes CDR1 MNHEY and CDR2 SMNVEV (reference sequence). CDR3 bases: TGTGCCAGCAGTTTGGGGGGCCAGGGTGAAGCTTTCTTT. As protein: CASSLGGQGEAFF.

The gene calls are TRBV3-1 (or the pseudogene TRBV3-2) and TRBJ2-2; either TRBD1 or TRBD2 may supply D (5 bases each). Germline lookup yields CDR1 LGHDT and CDR2 YNNKEL (reference sequence). V lost 4 bases and J lost 4, with 13 bases in between. The CDR3 is 15 amino acids. The CDR3 DNA reads as TGTGCCAGCAGCCCGAGGTCGGGGCCCACCGGGGAGCTGTTTTTT. Translation gives CASSPRSGPTGELFF.

This rearrangement joins TRBV28 to TRBJ1-2; tentatively, D is TRBD1 (6 bases). Per germline, CDR1 MDHEN and CDR2 SYDVKM. The V and J ends lost 6 bases and 6 bases respectively, with 11 bases between them. The CDR3 has 12 residues. DNA for the CDR3: TGTGCCAGCAGGCAACAGGGCCATGGCTACACCTTC. Encoded protein: CASRQQGHGYTF.

The rearrangement joins TRBV5-1 to TRBJ1-2, with a tentative D call TRBD1 (5 bases). CDR3 length equals 16 residues. Germline CDR1 is SGHRS and CDR2 is YFSETQ. The germline V and J ends were trimmed by 1 base and 4 bases, with 17 bases remaining between them. CDR3 protein: CASSLRGRDGGYGYTF. DNA of the CDR3: TGCGCCAGCAGCTTGAGGGGCCGGGACGGAGGCTATGGCTACACCTTC. The full variable domain, completed using reference TRBV5-1 and TRBJ1-2, is KAGVTQTPRYLIKTRGQQVTLSCSPISGHRSVSWYQQTPGQGLQFLFEYFSETQRNKGNFPGRFSGRQFSNSRSEMNVSTLELGDSALYLCASSLRGRDGGYGYTFGSGTRLTVV.

The CDR3 sequence: CASSHQKGPGNTIYF. CDR3 DNA: TGTGCCAGCAGCCATCAAAAGGGGCCTGGAAACACCATATATTTT. This chain connects TRBV3-1 (or the pseudogene TRBV3-2) to TRBJ1-3, with D possibly being TRBD1 (5 bases). V lost 3 bases to trimming and J lost 2 bases, with 11 bases between them. Germline loops: CDR1 LGHDT, CDR2 YNNKEL (reference sequence). CDR3 length: 15 amino acids.

This clone has only a few counts. The rearrangement uses TRBV7-2 and TRBJ1-5; D call uncertain. Trimming cost V 1 base and J 0 bases, with 13 bases left between them. The CDR3 covers 17 residues. Germline assignment: CDR1 SGHTA and CDR2 FQGNSA. The CDR3 sequence: CASSLGPQRFSNQPQHF. Written as DNA, the CDR3 is TGTGCCAGCAGCTTAGGGCCTCAGCGATTTAGCAATCAGCCCCAGCATTTT.

The chain uses TRBV7-6 and TRBJ2-5, with 9 nucleotides matching TRBD2. Germline values: CDR1 SGHVS, CDR2 FNYEAQ. The CDR3 is 15 residues long. V trimming: 5 bases; J trimming: 5 bases; junction bases outside the gene matches: 9. DNA of the CDR3: TGTGCCAGCAGCACCTATAGCGGGGGCGGGGAGACCCAGTACTTC. Protein sequence: CASSTYSGGGETQYF.